This TCR beta chain originates from a study of blood T cell repertoires in COVID-19. Study-level information: Samples taken during acute and convalescent COVID-19 were collected in the United States, Italy and Spain. The analysed material was cDNA or gDNA that came from T cells, B-cell-depleted T cells, or PBMCs.

CDR1 and CDR2 from the germline V gene are SEHNR and FQNEAQ (reference sequence). The CDR3 consists of 16 residues. The junction had 7 bases not matched to a gene; V was cut back by 3 bases and J by 2 bases. Methods used by the authors: Counts of nucleated cells, estimated from reference gene primer amplification, were obtained. Assay used: immunoSEQ multiplex PCR; TCRdb lists only in-frame clones, some missing. V and J calls and clone size come straight from that table; D and trimming were deduced from the DNA. This repertoire shows about 280,000 clones, about nine tenths found once; its top ten account for around 2.1%.

Sequencing was done on a sample of peripheral blood. The rearrangement links TRBV7-9 to TRBJ2-3, with 8 bases fitting TRBD2. The TCR originated in a man in his fifties or sixties with acute or convalescent COVID-19. In DNA form, the CDR3 reads TGTGCCAGCAGCTTGACCCTAGCGGGTTACACAGATACGCAGTATTTT. Protein: CASSLTLAGYTDTQYF.